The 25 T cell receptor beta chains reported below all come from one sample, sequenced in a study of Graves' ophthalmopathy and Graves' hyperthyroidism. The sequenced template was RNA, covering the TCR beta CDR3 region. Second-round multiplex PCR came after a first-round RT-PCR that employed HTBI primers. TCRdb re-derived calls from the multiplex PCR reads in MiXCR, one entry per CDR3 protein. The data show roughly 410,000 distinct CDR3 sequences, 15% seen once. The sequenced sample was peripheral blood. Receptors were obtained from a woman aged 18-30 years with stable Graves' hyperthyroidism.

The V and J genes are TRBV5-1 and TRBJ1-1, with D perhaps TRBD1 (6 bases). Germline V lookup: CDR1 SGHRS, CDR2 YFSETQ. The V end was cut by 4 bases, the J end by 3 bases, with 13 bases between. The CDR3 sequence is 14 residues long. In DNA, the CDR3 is TGCGCCAGCAGCCGGAAGGGGGGGGACACTGAAGCTTTCTTT. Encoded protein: CASSRKGGDTEAFF. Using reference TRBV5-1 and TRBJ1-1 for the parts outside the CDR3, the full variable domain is KAGVTQTPRYLIKTRGQQVTLSCSPISGHRSVSWYQQTPGQGLQFLFEYFSETQRNKGNFPGRFSGRQFSNSRSEMNVSTLELGDSALYLCASSRKGGDTEAFFGQGTRLTVV.

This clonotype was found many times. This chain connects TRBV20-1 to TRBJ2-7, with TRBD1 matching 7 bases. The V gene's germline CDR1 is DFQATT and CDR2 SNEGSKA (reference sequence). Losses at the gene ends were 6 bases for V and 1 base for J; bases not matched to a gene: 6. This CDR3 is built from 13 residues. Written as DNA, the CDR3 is TGCAGTGCCAGGGGGAGCCGATCCTACGAGCAGTACTTC. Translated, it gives CSARGSRSYEQYF.

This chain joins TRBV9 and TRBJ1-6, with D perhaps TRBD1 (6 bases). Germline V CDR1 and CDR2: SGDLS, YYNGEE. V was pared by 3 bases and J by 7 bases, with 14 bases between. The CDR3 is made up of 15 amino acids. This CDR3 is CASSAEGGGNSPLHF. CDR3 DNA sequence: TGTGCCAGCAGCGCTGAGGGGGGCGGGAATTCACCCCTCCACTTT.

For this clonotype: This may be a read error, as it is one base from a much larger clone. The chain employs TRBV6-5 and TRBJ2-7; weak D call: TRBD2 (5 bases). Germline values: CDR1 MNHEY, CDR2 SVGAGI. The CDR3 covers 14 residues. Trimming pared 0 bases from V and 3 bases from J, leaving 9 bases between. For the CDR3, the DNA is TGTGCCAGCAGTTACTCGATTGAGGGCTACGAGCAGTACTTC. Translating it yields CASSYSIEGYEQYF.

DNA for the CDR3: TGTGCCACCAGCAGAAACAGGGTCAGCACAGATACGCAGTATTTT. It translates to CATSRNRVSTDTQYF. The chain couples TRBV15 to TRBJ2-3; maybe TRBD1 (6 bases). CDR1 and CDR2 (germline): LNHNV, YYDKDF (reference sequence). The CDR3 is made up of 15 amino acids. With 2 bases removed from V and 0 bases from J, the gap between germline ends came to 9 bases.

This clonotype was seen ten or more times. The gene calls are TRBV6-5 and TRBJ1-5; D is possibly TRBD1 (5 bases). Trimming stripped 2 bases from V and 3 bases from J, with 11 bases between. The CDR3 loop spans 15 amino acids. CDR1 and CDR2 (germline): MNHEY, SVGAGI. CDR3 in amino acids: CASSYQRGDNQPQHF. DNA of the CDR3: TGTGCCAGCAGTTACCAACGGGGGGACAATCAGCCCCAGCATTTT.

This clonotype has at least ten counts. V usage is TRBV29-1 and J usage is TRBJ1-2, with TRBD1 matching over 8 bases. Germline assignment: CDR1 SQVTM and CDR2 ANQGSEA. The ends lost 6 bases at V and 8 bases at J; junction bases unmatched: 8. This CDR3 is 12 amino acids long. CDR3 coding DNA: TGCAGCGTGGAGACAGGGGCTAACGGCTACACCTTC. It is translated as CSVETGANGYTF.

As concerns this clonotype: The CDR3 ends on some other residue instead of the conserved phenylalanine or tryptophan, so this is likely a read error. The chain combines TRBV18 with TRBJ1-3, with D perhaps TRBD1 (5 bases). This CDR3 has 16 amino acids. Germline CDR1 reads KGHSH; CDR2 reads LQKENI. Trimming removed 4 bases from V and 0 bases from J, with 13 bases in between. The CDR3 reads CASSQGVGSSGNTIYC. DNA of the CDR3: TGTGCCAGCTCACAAGGGGTCGGATCCTCTGGAAACACCATATATTGT.

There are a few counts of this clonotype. The CDR3 bases are TGTGCCAGCAGCTTAGGGGGACGGAGGAGGAACACTGAAGCTTTCTTT. Its protein is CASSLGGRRRNTEAFF. The chain is built from TRBV11-1 and TRBJ1-1, with a tentative D call TRBD1 (5 bases). Trimming removed 1 base at V and 1 base at J, with 13 bases between. The length of the CDR3 is 16 residues. Germline loops: CDR1 SGHAT, CDR2 FQDESV (reference sequence). The variable domain in full, completed from reference TRBV11-1 and TRBJ1-1, reads EAEVAQSPRYKITEKSQAVAFWCDPISGHATLYWYRQILGQGPELLVQFQDESVVDDSQLPKDRFSAERLKGVDSTLKIQPAELGDSAMYLCASSLGGRRRNTEAFFGQGTRLTVV.

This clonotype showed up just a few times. The CDR3 here is CSARDPGGVYEQYF. DNA of the CDR3: TGCAGTGCTAGAGATCCGGGGGGGGTCTACGAGCAGTACTTC. The chain is built from TRBV20-1 and TRBJ2-7; 8 bases map to TRBD2. With 0 bases clipped from V and 3 bases from J, the junction kept 4 bases outside the gene matches. This CDR3 has 14 amino acids. Germline-derived CDR1 and CDR2 are DFQATT and SNEGSKA (reference sequence).

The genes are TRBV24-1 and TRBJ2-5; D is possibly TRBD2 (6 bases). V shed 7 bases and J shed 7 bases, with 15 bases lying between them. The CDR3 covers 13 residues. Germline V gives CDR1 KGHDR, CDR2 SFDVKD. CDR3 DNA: TGTGCCACCAGCCGGGGGTCTTCAGGGACCCAGTACTTC. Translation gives CATSRGSSGTQYF.

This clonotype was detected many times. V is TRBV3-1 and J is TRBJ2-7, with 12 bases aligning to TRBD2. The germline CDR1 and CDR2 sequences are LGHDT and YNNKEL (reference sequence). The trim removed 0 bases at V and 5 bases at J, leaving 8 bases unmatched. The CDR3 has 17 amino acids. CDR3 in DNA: TGTGCCAGCAGCCAAGATCGACCGGGACTAGCGGGCCACGAGCAGTACTTC. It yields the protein CASSQDRPGLAGHEQYF.

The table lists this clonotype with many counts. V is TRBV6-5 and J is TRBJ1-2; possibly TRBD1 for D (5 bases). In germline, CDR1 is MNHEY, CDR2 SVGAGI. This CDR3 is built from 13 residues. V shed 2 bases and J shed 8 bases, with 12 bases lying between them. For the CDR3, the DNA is TGTGCCAGCAGTTACCAGGGTGGGAAGGGCTACACCTTC. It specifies CASSYQGGKGYTF.

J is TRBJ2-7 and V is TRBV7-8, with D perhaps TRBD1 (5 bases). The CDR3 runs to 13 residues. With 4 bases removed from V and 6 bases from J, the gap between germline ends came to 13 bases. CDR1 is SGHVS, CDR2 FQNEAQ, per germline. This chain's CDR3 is CASSSLGHSEQYF. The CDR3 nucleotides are TGTGCCAGCAGCTCCTTAGGACATAGCGAGCAGTACTTC.

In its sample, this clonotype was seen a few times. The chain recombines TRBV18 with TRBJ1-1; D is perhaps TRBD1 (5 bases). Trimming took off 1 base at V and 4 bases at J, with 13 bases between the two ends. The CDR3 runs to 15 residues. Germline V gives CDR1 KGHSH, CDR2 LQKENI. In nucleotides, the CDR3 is TGTGCCAGCTCACCACAACTAGGGGTAGGCACTGAAGCTTTCTTT. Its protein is CASSPQLGVGTEAFF.

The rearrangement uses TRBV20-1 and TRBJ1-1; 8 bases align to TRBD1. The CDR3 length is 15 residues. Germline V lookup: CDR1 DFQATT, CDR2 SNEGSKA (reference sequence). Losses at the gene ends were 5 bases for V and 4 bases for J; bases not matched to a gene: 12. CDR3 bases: TGCAGTGCTTCTGGACAGGGTTTCCTGATCACTGAAGCTTTCTTT. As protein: CSASGQGFLITEAFF.

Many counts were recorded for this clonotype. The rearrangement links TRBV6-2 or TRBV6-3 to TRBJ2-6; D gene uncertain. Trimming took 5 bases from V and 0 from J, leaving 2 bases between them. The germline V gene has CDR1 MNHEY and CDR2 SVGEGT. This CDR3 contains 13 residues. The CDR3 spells CASSRSGANVLTF. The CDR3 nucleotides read TGTGCCAGCAGTCGCTCTGGGGCCAACGTCCTGACTTTC.

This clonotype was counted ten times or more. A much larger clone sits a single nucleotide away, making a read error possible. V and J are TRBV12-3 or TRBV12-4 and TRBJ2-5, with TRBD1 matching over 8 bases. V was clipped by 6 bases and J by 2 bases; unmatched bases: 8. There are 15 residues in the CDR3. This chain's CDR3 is CASSNQGAVQETQYF. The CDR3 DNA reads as TGTGCCAGCAGCAACCAGGGGGCTGTACAAGAGACCCAGTACTTC.

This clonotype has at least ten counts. The DNA for the CDR3 is TGCAGTGCTAGAAAGACGGACAGCGGAGGTGAAGCTTTCTTT. Its protein is CSARKTDSGGEAFF. The rearrangement uses TRBV20-1 and TRBJ1-1; a weak D match, TRBD1 (6 bases). The CDR3 is made up of 14 amino acids. Germline CDR1 and CDR2: DFQATT and SNEGSKA (reference sequence). V was trimmed by 2 bases and J by 7 bases, leaving 17 bases between them.

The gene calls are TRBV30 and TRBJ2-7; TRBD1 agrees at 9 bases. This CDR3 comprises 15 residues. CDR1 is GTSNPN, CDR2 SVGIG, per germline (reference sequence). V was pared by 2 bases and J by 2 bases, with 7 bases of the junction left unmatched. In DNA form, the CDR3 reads TGTGCCTGGAGTCCCCGACAGGGGGTAACCTACGAGCAGTACTTC. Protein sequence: CAWSPRQGVTYEQYF.

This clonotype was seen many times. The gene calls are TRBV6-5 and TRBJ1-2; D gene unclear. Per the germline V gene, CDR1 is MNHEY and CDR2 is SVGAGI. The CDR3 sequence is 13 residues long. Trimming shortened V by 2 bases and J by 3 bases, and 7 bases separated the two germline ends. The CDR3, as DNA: TGTGCCAGCAGTTACATCGGGGACTATGGCTACACCTTC. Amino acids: CASSYIGDYGYTF.

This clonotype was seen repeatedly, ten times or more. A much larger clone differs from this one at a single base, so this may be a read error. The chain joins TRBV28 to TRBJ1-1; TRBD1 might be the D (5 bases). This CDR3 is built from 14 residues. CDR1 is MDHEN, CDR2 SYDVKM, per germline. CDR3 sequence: CAGSSGDLNTEAFF. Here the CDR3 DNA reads TGTGCCGGCAGTTCCGGGGACCTAAACACTGAAGCTTTCTTT.

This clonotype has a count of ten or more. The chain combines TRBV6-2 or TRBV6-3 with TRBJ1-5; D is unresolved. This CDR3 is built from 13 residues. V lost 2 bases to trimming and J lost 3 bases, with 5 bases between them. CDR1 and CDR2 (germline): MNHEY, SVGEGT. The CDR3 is CASSYGTNQPQHF. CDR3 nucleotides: TGTGCCAGCAGTTACGGCACCAATCAGCCCCAGCATTTT.

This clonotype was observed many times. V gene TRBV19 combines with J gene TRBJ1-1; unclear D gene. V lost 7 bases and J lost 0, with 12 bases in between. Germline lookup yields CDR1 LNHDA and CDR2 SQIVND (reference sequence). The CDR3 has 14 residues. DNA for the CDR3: TGTGCCAGTACCTTCAGGATAATGAACACTGAAGCTTTCTTT. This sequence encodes CASTFRIMNTEAFF.

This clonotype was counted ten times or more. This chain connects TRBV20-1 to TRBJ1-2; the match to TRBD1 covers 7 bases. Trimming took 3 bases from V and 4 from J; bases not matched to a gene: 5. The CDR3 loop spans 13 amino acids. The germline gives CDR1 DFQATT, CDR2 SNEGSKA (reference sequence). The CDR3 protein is CSASPTGLYGYTF. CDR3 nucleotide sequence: TGCAGTGCTAGCCCGACAGGGCTCTATGGCTACACCTTC.